This T cell receptor (beta chain) was captured by sequencing in a study of glioma-infiltrating T cells after dendritic cell vaccination. On the study more broadly: Dendritic cell vaccination trial patients had either newly diagnosed or recurrent glioblastoma. Monocyte-derived dendritic cells, cultured seven days with IL-4 and GM-CSF, were pulsed with autologous tumor lysate. Findings and caveats of the study: Few patients contributed both blood and tumor specimens.

Amplification used 60 V beta primers and 13 J beta primers. Profiling relied on immunoSEQ multiplex PCR, and the TCRdb table lists in-frame clones only, not all of them. The table has roughly 56,000 clones, about 85% seen once. The CDR3 length is 14 residues. V was pared by 6 bases and J by 9 bases, with 18 bases between. Looked up from germline, CDR1 is MNHNY and CDR2 is SVGAGI (reference sequence). As to time point: after dendritic cell vaccination, including at tumor progression/relapse. Remarks on this clone: Antigen specificity is unknown.

The receptor was isolated from a human donor with glioblastoma. The material was blood, obtained after dendritic cell vaccination. The chain joins TRBV6-6 to TRBJ1-5, with D possibly TRBD1 on 5 matching bases. The DNA of the CDR3 is TGTGCCAGCAGCCACGGCCAGGGTAATTGGCCCCAGCATTTT. It translates to CASSHGQGNWPQHF.